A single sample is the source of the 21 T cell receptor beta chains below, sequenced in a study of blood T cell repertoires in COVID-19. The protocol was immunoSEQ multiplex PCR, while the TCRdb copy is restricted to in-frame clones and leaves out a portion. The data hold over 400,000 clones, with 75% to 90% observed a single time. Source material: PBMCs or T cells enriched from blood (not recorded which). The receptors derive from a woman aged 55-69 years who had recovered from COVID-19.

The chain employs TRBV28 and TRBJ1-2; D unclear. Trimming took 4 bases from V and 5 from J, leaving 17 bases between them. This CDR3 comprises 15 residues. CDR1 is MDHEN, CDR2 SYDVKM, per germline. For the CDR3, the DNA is TGTGCCAGCAGTTCCTCCGGGGAGGGTACTTATGGCTACACCTTC. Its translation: CASSSSGEGTYGYTF.

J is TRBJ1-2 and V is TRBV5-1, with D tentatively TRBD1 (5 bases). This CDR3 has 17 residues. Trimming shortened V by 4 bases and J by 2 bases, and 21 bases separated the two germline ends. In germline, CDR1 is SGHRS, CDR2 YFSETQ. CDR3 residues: CASSPTGAYPENYGYTF. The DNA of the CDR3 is TGCGCCAGCAGCCCCACTGGGGCTTACCCTGAAAACTATGGCTACACCTTC.

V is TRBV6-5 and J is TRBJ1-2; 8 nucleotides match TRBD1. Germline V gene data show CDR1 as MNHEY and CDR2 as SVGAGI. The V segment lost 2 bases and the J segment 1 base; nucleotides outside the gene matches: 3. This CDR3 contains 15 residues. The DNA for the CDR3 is TGTGCCAGCAGTTACCAAGGGACAGGTAACTATGGCTACACCTTC. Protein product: CASSYQGTGNYGYTF.

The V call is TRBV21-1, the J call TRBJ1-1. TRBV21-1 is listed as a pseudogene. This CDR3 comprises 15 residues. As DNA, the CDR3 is TGTGCCAGCAGCGCCCGAGGCGGGTTGAACACTGAAGCTTTCTTT. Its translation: CASSARGGLNTEAFF.

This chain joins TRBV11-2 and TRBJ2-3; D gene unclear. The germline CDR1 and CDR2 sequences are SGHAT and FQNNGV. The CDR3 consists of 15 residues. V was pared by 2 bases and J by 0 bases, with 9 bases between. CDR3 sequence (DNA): TGTGCCAGCAGCTTATTTAATCCGAGCACAGATACGCAGTATTTT. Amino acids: CASSLFNPSTDTQYF.

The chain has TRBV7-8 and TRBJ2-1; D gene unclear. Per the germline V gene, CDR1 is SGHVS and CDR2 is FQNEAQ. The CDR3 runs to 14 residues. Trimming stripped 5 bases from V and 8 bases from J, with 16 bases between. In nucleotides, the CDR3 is TGTGCCAGCAGCCCGGGTCTCCTGGAAGATGAGCAGTTCTTC. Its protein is CASSPGLLEDEQFF.

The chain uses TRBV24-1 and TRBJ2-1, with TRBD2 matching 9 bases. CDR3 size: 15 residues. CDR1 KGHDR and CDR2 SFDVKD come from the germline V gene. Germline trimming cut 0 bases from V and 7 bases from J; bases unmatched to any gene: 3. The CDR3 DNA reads TGTGCCACCAGTGATTTGGGGCTAGCGGGGAATGAGCAGTTCTTC. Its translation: CATSDLGLAGNEQFF.

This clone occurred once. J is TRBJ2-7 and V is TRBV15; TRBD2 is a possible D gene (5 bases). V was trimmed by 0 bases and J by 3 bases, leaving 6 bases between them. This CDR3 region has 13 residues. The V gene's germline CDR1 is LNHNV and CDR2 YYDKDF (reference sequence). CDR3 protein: CATSRESGYEQYF. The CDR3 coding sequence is TGTGCCACCAGCAGAGAAAGCGGCTACGAGCAGTACTTC.

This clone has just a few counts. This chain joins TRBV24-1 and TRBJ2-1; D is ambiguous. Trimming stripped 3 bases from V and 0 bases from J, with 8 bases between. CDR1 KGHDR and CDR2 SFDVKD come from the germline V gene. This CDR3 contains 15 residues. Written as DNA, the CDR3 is TGTGCCACCAGTGATCTCCGAGGCTCCTACAATGAGCAGTTCTTC. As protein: CATSDLRGSYNEQFF.

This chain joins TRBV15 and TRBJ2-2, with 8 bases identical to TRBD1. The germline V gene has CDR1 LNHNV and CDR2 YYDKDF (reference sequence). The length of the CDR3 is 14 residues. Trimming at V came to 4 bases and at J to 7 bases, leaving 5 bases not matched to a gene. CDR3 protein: CATSTLQGGGELFF. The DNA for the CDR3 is TGTGCCACCAGCACGCTACAGGGGGGCGGGGAGCTGTTTTTT. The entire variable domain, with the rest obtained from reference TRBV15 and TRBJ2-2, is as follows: DAMVIQNPRYQVTQFGKPVTLSCSQTLNHNVMYWYQQKSSQAPKLLFHYYDKDFNNEADTPDNFQSRRPNTSFCFLDIRSPGLGDTAMYLCATSTLQGGGELFFGEGSRLTVL.

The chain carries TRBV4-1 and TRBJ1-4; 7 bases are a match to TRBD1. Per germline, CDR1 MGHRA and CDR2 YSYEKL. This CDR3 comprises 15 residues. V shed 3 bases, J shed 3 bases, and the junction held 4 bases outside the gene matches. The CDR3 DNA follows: TGCGCCAGCAGCCAGCGGGGACAGCCTAATGAAAAACTGTTTTTT. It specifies CASSQRGQPNEKLFF.

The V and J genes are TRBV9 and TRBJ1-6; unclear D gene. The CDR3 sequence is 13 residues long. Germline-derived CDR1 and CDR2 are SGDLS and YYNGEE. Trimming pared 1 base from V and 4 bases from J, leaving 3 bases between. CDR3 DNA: TGTGCCAGCAGCGTACAGTATAATTCACCCCTCCACTTT. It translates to CASSVQYNSPLHF. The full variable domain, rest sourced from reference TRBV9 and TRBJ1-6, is DSGVTQTPKHLITATGQRVTLRCSPRSGDLSVYWYQQSLDQGLQFLIQYYNGEERAKGNILERFSAQQFPDLHSELNLSSLELGDSALYFCASSVQYNSPLHFGNGTRLTVT.

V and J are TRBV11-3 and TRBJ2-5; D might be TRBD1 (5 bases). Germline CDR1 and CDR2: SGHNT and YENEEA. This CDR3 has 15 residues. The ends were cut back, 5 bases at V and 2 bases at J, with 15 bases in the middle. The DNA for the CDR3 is TGTGCCAGCAGCAAGTCGGCACAGGTTCAAGAGACCCAGTACTTC. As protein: CASSKSAQVQETQYF.

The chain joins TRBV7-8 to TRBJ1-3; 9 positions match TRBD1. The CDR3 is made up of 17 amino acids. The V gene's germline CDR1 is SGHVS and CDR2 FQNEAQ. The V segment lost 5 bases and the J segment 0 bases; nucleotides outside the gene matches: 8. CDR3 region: CASSPRTGEDSGNTIYF. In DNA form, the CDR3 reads TGTGCCAGCAGCCCCCGGACAGGGGAGGACTCTGGAAACACCATATATTTT.

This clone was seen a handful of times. CDR3 nucleotide sequence: TGTGCCAGCAGCTCCCAGGGAAACACCATATATTTT. This codes for CASSSQGNTIYF. The chain carries TRBV9 and TRBJ1-3; D gene unclear. The germline V and J ends were trimmed by 4 bases and 4 bases, with 6 bases remaining between them. CDR1 is SGDLS and CDR2 is YYNGEE in the germline V gene. CDR3 length equals 12 residues.

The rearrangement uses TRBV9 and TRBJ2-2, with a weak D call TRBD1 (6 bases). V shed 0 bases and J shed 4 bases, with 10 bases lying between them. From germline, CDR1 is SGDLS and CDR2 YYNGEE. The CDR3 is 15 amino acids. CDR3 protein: CASSVVQGPTGELFF. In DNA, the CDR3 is TGTGCCAGCAGCGTAGTACAGGGACCCACCGGGGAGCTGTTTTTT. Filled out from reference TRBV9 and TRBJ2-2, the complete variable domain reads DSGVTQTPKHLITATGQRVTLRCSPRSGDLSVYWYQQSLDQGLQFLIQYYNGEERAKGNILERFSAQQFPDLHSELNLSSLELGDSALYFCASSVVQGPTGELFFGEGSRLTVL.

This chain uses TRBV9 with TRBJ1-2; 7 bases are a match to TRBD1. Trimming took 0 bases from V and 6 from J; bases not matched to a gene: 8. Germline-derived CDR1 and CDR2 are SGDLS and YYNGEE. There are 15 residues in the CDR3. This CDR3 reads CASSVEGQGVNGYTF. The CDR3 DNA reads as TGTGCCAGCAGCGTAGAGGGTCAGGGGGTTAATGGCTACACCTTC.

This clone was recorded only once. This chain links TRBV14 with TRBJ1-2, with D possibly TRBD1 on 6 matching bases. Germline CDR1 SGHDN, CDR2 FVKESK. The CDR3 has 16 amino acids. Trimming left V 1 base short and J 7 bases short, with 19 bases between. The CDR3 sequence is CASSQATWGGLGGYTF. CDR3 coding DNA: TGTGCCAGCAGCCAAGCCACCTGGGGGGGGCTTGGTGGCTACACCTTC.

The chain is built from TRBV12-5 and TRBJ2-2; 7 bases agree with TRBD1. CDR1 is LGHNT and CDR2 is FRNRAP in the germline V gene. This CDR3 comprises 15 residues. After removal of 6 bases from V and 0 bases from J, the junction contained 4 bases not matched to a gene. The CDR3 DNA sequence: TGTGCTAGTGGCCGGACAGGTCCGAACACCGGGGAGCTGTTTTTT. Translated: CASGRTGPNTGELFF.

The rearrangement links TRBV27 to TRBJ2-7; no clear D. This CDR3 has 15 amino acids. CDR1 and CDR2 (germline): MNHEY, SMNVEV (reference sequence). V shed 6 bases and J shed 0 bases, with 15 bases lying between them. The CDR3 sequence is CASRPTLGPSYEQYF. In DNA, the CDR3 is TGTGCCAGCAGACCAACCCTGGGCCCCTCCTACGAGCAGTACTTC.

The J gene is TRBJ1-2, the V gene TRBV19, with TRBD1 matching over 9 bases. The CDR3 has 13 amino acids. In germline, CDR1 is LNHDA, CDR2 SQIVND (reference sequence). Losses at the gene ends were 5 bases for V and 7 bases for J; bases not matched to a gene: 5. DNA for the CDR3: TGTGCCAGTAGTTCCACAGGGGGCGGTGGCTACACCTTC. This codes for CASSSTGGGGYTF. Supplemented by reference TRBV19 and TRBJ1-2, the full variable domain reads DGGITQSPKYLFRKEGQNVTLSCEQNLNHDAMYWYRQDPGQGLRLIYYSQIVNDFQKGDIAEGYSVSREKKESFPLTVTSAQKNPTAFYLCASSSTGGGGYTFGSGTRLTVV.